Below, one T cell receptor beta chain is given with its context. Its cognate antigen is unknown. Nested PCRs of approximately 16 and 10 cycles, two in total, were run on TCRalpha and TCRbeta cDNA. From the 5' RACE reads, TCRdb lists one entry per CDR3 protein and no DNA. This sample's table reports approximately 400,000 distinct CDR3 sequences. This CDR3 contains 12 residues. Germline V lookup: CDR1 MNHNS, CDR2 SASEGT. The data were taken from a study of monozygotic twins with inflammatory bowel disease. Study-level results: Sharing of clonotypes with others was lower in IBD patients than in healthy twins, and this was especially so with disease activity. Using the inverse Simpson index, IBD patients had lower TCRbeta diversity than healthy co-twins.

Sequencing used blood. The sequence was collected from a human donor with ulcerative colitis or Crohn's disease, or a healthy co-twin of an affected twin (not recorded which). The chain is built from TRBV6-1 and TRBJ2-7. CDR3 loop: CASSERRNEQYF.